This is a list of T cell receptor beta chains from one sample in a study of radiotherapy plus CTLA-4 blockade in lung cancer. The data were produced by immunoSEQ multiplex PCR, yet TCRdb's version contains in-frame clones alone and is incomplete. Among more than 95,000 clones listed, 78% were seen once. Source: peripheral blood, taken from a patient treated with radiotherapy plus ipilimumab. These receptor sequences come from a human donor with non-small cell lung cancer who had a partial response to radiotherapy plus ipilimumab. Both conserved end residues are part of each CDR3. D genes are given only for firm matches. Clone size, where shown, is once, few, many, or a class for clones that have expanded.

v_call: TRBV6-5; j_call: TRBJ2-7; clone_size: NA; d_call: NA; cdr3_length: 15; cdr3_nt: TGTGCCAGCAGTACAAGGACGGGGATGTTTAACGAGCAGTACTTC; cdr3_aa: CASSTRTGMFNEQYF
v_call: TRBV2; j_call: TRBJ1-4; clone_size: NA; d_call: NA; cdr3_length: 14; cdr3_nt: TGTGCCAGCAGTGAAATGAGACAGAATGAAAAACTGTTTTTT; cdr3_aa: CASSEMRQNEKLFF
v_call: TRBV30; j_call: TRBJ1-1; clone_size: NA; d_call: NA; cdr3_length: 11; cdr3_nt: TGTGCCTGGAGGGGGGCAATTGAAGCTTTCTTT; cdr3_aa: CAWRGAIEAFF
v_call: TRBV6-5; j_call: TRBJ1-2; clone_size: NA; d_call: TRBD1; cdr3_length: 14; cdr3_nt: TGTGCCAGCAGCCAGGGACAGCCTCCCTATGGCTACACCTTC; cdr3_aa: CASSQGQPPYGYTF
v_call: TRBV5-1; j_call: TRBJ2-2; clone_size: NA; d_call: TRBD2; cdr3_length: 16; cdr3_nt: TGCGCCAGCAGCACATTAGCGGGGGCGAACACCGGGGAGCTGTTTTTT; cdr3_aa: CASSTLAGANTGELFF
v_call: TRBV6-6; j_call: TRBJ1-1; clone_size: NA; d_call: TRBD1; cdr3_length: 15; cdr3_nt: TGTGCCAGCAGCTACCGGAGACAGGGAGAGTTCGAAGCTTTCTTT; cdr3_aa: CASSYRRQGEFEAFF
v_call: TRBV7-9; j_call: TRBJ2-1; clone_size: NA; d_call: TRBD2; cdr3_length: 17; cdr3_nt: TGTGCCAGCAGCTTCGGATCTAGCGGGAGCACCTACAATGAGCAGTTCTTC; cdr3_aa: CASSFGSSGSTYNEQFF
v_call: TRBV7-2; j_call: TRBJ2-5; clone_size: NA; d_call: NA; cdr3_length: 14; cdr3_nt: TGTGCCAGCAGCTTCCCCCTGGACTCAGAGACCCAGTACTTC; cdr3_aa: CASSFPLDSETQYF
v_call: TRBV29-1; j_call: TRBJ1-1; clone_size: NA; d_call: NA; cdr3_length: 10; cdr3_nt: TGCAGCGCCGGGTGGACTGAAGCTTTCTTT; cdr3_aa: CSAGWTEAFF
v_call: TRBV30; j_call: TRBJ2-3; clone_size: NA; d_call: NA; cdr3_length: 11; cdr3_nt: TGTGCCTGGGGTAACGTTCCGGTGCAGTATTTT; cdr3_aa: CAWGNVPVQYF
v_call: TRBV27; j_call: TRBJ1-2; clone_size: NA; d_call: TRBD1; cdr3_length: 13; cdr3_nt: TGTGCCAGCAGTTTAGGGACAGCCTATGGCTACACCTTC; cdr3_aa: CASSLGTAYGYTF
v_call: TRBV28; j_call: TRBJ2-5; clone_size: NA; d_call: NA; cdr3_length: 15; cdr3_nt: TGTGCCAGCAGTTTAGTACAGGGCATTACGGAGACCCAGTACTTC; cdr3_aa: CASSLVQGITETQYF
v_call: TRBV6-1; j_call: TRBJ2-6; clone_size: few; d_call: NA; cdr3_length: 15; cdr3_nt: TGTGCCAGCAGTCCCCAGGGGCTGGGGGCCAACGTCCTGACTTTC; cdr3_aa: CASSPQGLGANVLTF
v_call: TRBV5-1; j_call: TRBJ1-1; clone_size: NA; d_call: TRBD1; cdr3_length: 14; cdr3_nt: TGCGCCAGCAGCCCAGGGACAGCGAACACTGAAGCTTTCTTT; cdr3_aa: CASSPGTANTEAFF
v_call: TRBV2; j_call: TRBJ2-1; clone_size: NA; d_call: TRBD2; cdr3_length: 14; cdr3_nt: TGTGCCAGAACCGGGACTAGCGACTACAATGAGCAGTTCTTC; cdr3_aa: CARTGTSDYNEQFF
v_call: TRBV4-1; j_call: TRBJ1-3; clone_size: NA; d_call: NA; cdr3_length: 16; cdr3_nt: TGCGCCAGCAGCCAAGATCAGGCAAACTCTGGAAACACCATATATTTT; cdr3_aa: CASSQDQANSGNTIYF
v_call: TRBV5-1; j_call: TRBJ1-1; clone_size: NA; d_call: NA; cdr3_length: 15; cdr3_nt: TGCGCCAGCAGCCCGGGGGTGGGGAGGGATGCTGAAGCTTTCTTT; cdr3_aa: CASSPGVGRDAEAFF
v_call: TRBV5-4; j_call: TRBJ1-6; clone_size: NA; d_call: TRBD1; cdr3_length: 14; cdr3_nt: TGTGCCAGCAGCCTGACAGGGGCCGAATCACCCCTCCACTTT; cdr3_aa: CASSLTGAESPLHF
v_call: TRBV7-9; j_call: TRBJ1-5; clone_size: NA; d_call: NA; cdr3_length: 14; cdr3_nt: TGTGCCAGCAGCCCTCAACACAGCAATCAGCCCCAGCATTTT; cdr3_aa: CASSPQHSNQPQHF
v_call: TRBV28; j_call: TRBJ1-2; clone_size: few; d_call: TRBD1; cdr3_length: 14; cdr3_nt: TGTGCCAGCAGTCCCCCAGACAGGGTGGGTGGCTACACCTTC; cdr3_aa: CASSPPDRVGGYTF
v_call: TRBV15; j_call: TRBJ1-5; clone_size: NA; d_call: NA; cdr3_length: 14; cdr3_nt: TGTGCCACCAGCAGTGGCAGGGGCCTTCAGCCCCAGCATTTT; cdr3_aa: CATSSGRGLQPQHF
v_call: TRBV6-1; j_call: TRBJ2-2; clone_size: NA; d_call: NA; cdr3_length: 13; cdr3_nt: TGTGCCGGAGGTACCGGAAACACCGGGGAGCTGTTTTTT; cdr3_aa: CAGGTGNTGELFF
v_call: TRBV15; j_call: TRBJ1-5; clone_size: NA; d_call: NA; cdr3_length: 14; cdr3_nt: TGTGCCACCTCGTGGGGGCGGAGCAATCAGCCCCAGCATTTT; cdr3_aa: CATSWGRSNQPQHF
v_call: TRBV13; j_call: TRBJ1-1; clone_size: NA; d_call: NA; cdr3_length: 12; cdr3_nt: TGTGCCAGCAGCTTAGAGGCAGCGGAAGCTTTCTTT; cdr3_aa: CASSLEAAEAFF
v_call: TRBV28; j_call: TRBJ1-5; clone_size: NA; d_call: TRBD1; cdr3_length: 14; cdr3_nt: TGTGCCAGCAGTTCCGGACAGGGCACTCAGCCCCAGCATTTT; cdr3_aa: CASSSGQGTQPQHF
v_call: TRBV28; j_call: TRBJ1-1; clone_size: NA; d_call: NA; cdr3_length: 15; cdr3_nt: TGTGCCAGCAGTTTAACGGTCCAGGGGAAGGGTGAAGCTTTCTTT; cdr3_aa: CASSLTVQGKGEAFF
v_call: TRBV28; j_call: TRBJ1-2; clone_size: NA; d_call: NA; cdr3_length: 13; cdr3_nt: TGTGCCAGCACCTTTATGGGAGTCTATGGCTACACCTTC; cdr3_aa: CASTFMGVYGYTF
v_call: TRBV6-5; j_call: TRBJ1-1; clone_size: NA; d_call: TRBD1; cdr3_length: 14; cdr3_nt: TGTGCCAGCAGTGCGGACAGGGCGAACACTGAAGCTTTCTTT; cdr3_aa: CASSADRANTEAFF
v_call: TRBV28; j_call: TRBJ1-6; clone_size: NA; d_call: NA; cdr3_length: 14; cdr3_nt: TGTGCCGGCGGGGACCTCCGGAGGAATTCACCCCTCCACTTT; cdr3_aa: CAGGDLRRNSPLHF
v_call: TRBV27; j_call: TRBJ2-5; clone_size: NA; d_call: NA; cdr3_length: 15; cdr3_nt: TGTGCCAGCAGCCACGCCAGGGGACCCCAAGAGACCCAGTACTTC; cdr3_aa: CASSHARGPQETQYF
v_call: TRBV5-1; j_call: TRBJ2-5; clone_size: NA; d_call: TRBD2; cdr3_length: 16; cdr3_nt: TGCGCCAGCAGCTGGGCGGCTAGCGGGCCGCAAGAGACCCAGTACTTC; cdr3_aa: CASSWAASGPQETQYF
v_call: TRBV6-6; j_call: TRBJ1-1; clone_size: NA; d_call: TRBD1; cdr3_length: 15; cdr3_nt: TGTGCCAGCAGTTACTACCGGGACAGGGGTTACAAGGCTTTCTTT; cdr3_aa: CASSYYRDRGYKAFF
v_call: TRBV30; j_call: TRBJ1-5; clone_size: once; d_call: TRBD1; cdr3_length: 12; cdr3_nt: TGCTCCCAGACAGGGGAAAGTCAGCCCCAGCATTTT; cdr3_aa: CSQTGESQPQHF
v_call: TRBV28; j_call: TRBJ2-1; clone_size: NA; d_call: TRBD2; cdr3_length: 14; cdr3_nt: TGTGCCAGCACCAGAAGCGGGAGCGCCAATGAGCAGTTCTTC; cdr3_aa: CASTRSGSANEQFF
v_call: TRBV30; j_call: TRBJ2-3; clone_size: NA; d_call: NA; cdr3_length: 14; cdr3_nt: TGTGCCTGGAGGCCCACTTGGCGGGACTCCAGGCAGGATTTT; cdr3_aa: CAWRPTWRDSRQDF
v_call: TRBV7-2; j_call: TRBJ2-1; clone_size: NA; d_call: TRBD1; cdr3_length: 15; cdr3_nt: TGTGCCAGCAGCTTAGCACAGGGGGCCTACAATGAGCAGTTCTTC; cdr3_aa: CASSLAQGAYNEQFF
v_call: TRBV5-1; j_call: TRBJ1-2; clone_size: NA; d_call: NA; cdr3_length: 15; cdr3_nt: TGCGCCAGCAGCTTCGATTCGGGCAGGGGTAATGGCTACACCTTC; cdr3_aa: CASSFDSGRGNGYTF
v_call: TRBV28; j_call: TRBJ1-5; clone_size: once; d_call: NA; cdr3_length: 15; cdr3_nt: TGTGCCAGCAGCCAGGGGACGCGGGGCAATCAGCCCCAGCATTTT; cdr3_aa: CASSQGTRGNQPQHF
v_call: TRBV14; j_call: TRBJ2-7; clone_size: NA; d_call: NA; cdr3_length: 13; cdr3_nt: TGTGCCAGCAGCCAAAGGAGCTCCTACGAGCAGTACTTC; cdr3_aa: CASSQRSSYEQYF
v_call: TRBV28; j_call: TRBJ1-2; clone_size: NA; d_call: NA; cdr3_length: 11; cdr3_nt: TGTGCCAGCAGTCAAATCTATGGCTACACCTTC; cdr3_aa: CASSQIYGYTF
v_call: TRBV28; j_call: TRBJ1-2; clone_size: NA; d_call: TRBD1; cdr3_length: 13; cdr3_nt: TGTGCCAGCAGTTTAATAGGGGGCAATGGCTACACCTTC; cdr3_aa: CASSLIGGNGYTF
v_call: TRBV28; j_call: TRBJ1-2; clone_size: NA; d_call: TRBD1; cdr3_length: 13; cdr3_nt: TGTGCCAGCATCCCCGGGGACAGGGAGGGCTACACCTTC; cdr3_aa: CASIPGDREGYTF
v_call: TRBV5-4; j_call: TRBJ2-5; clone_size: NA; d_call: TRBD1; cdr3_length: 15; cdr3_nt: TGTGCCAGCAGCCGTGGGACAGGGGGTCAAGAGACCCAGTACTTC; cdr3_aa: CASSRGTGGQETQYF
v_call: TRBV6-4; j_call: TRBJ2-1; clone_size: NA; d_call: NA; cdr3_length: 13; cdr3_nt: TGTGCCAGCAGTCGGGACTTCTTAGGGGAGCAGTTCTTC; cdr3_aa: CASSRDFLGEQFF
v_call: TRBV4-1; j_call: TRBJ1-3; clone_size: NA; d_call: TRBD1; cdr3_length: 17; cdr3_nt: TGCGCCAGCAGCCAAGGCGCCCTGGGACAGGGAGGAAACACCATATATTTT; cdr3_aa: CASSQGALGQGGNTIYF
v_call: TRBV6-6; j_call: TRBJ1-1; clone_size: few; d_call: NA; cdr3_length: 13; cdr3_nt: TGTGCCAGCAGGGGCAACCAGAACACTGAAGCTTTCTTT; cdr3_aa: CASRGNQNTEAFF
v_call: TRBV11-2; j_call: TRBJ1-2; clone_size: NA; d_call: TRBD1; cdr3_length: 15; cdr3_nt: TGTGCCAGCAGCCTCGGAGGGACAGGGGGCTATGGCTACACCTTC; cdr3_aa: CASSLGGTGGYGYTF
v_call: TRBV4-1; j_call: TRBJ2-5; clone_size: NA; d_call: TRBD2; cdr3_length: 15; cdr3_nt: TGCGCCAGCAGCCAAGGAGCGGGACGGGAAGAGACCCAGTACTTC; cdr3_aa: CASSQGAGREETQYF
v_call: TRBV10-3; j_call: TRBJ1-2; clone_size: once; d_call: NA; cdr3_length: 12; cdr3_nt: TGTGCCATCGGCCAGGGGAACTATGGCTACACCTTC; cdr3_aa: CAIGQGNYGYTF
v_call: TRBV18; j_call: TRBJ1-2; clone_size: few; d_call: TRBD1; cdr3_length: 14; cdr3_nt: TGTGCCAGCTCACCTTCTACCGGGACAGAAGGCTACACCTTC; cdr3_aa: CASSPSTGTEGYTF
v_call: TRBV30; j_call: TRBJ2-4; clone_size: once; d_call: TRBD1; cdr3_length: 12; cdr3_nt: TGTGCCTGGAGCGAGACAGGGGACATTCAGTACTTC; cdr3_aa: CAWSETGDIQYF
v_call: TRBV28; j_call: TRBJ2-3; clone_size: NA; d_call: TRBD2; cdr3_length: 16; cdr3_nt: TGTGCCAGCAGTTTTTCCAAACTAGCGGGATCAGATACGCAGTATTTT; cdr3_aa: CASSFSKLAGSDTQYF
v_call: TRBV27; j_call: TRBJ2-1; clone_size: NA; d_call: TRBD1; cdr3_length: 14; cdr3_nt: TGTGCCAGCAGGCTACAGGGGGCCCACAATGAGCAGTTCTTC; cdr3_aa: CASRLQGAHNEQFF
v_call: TRBV4-3; j_call: TRBJ2-1; clone_size: NA; d_call: NA; cdr3_length: 15; cdr3_nt: TGCGCCAGCAGCCAACAGGGCAGCTCCTACAATGAGCAGTTCTTC; cdr3_aa: CASSQQGSSYNEQFF
v_call: TRBV4-3; j_call: TRBJ2-1; clone_size: NA; d_call: NA; cdr3_length: 15; cdr3_nt: TGCGCCAGCAGCCAAGATCCCCGTCCCTACAATGAGCAGTTCTTC; cdr3_aa: CASSQDPRPYNEQFF